This record covers a single T cell receptor (beta chain). The antigen remains undetermined. The germline CDR1 and CDR2 sequences are ENHRY and SYGVKD. Between the trimmed V and J ends, which lost 7 bases and 5 bases, there was a span of 11 bases. This CDR3 contains 13 residues. These data belong to a study of cytomegalovirus exposure and HLA in healthy donors. General study results and limits: The authors assumed roughly uniform sequencing depth across donors for presence/absence analyses.

Vbeta (60) and Jbeta (13) primers were used in the PCR. The protocol was immunoSEQ multiplex PCR, while the TCRdb copy is restricted to in-frame clones and leaves out a portion. The data contain some 180,000 clones, around 73% of them singletons. This TCR derives from a woman in her 30s in good health and CMV-seronegative. The rearrangement uses TRBV10-3 and TRBJ2-2; possibly TRBD1 for D (5 bases). Sequencing used PBMCs. CDR3 nucleotide sequence: TGTGCCATCAAGGGGTTGAGGACCGGGGAGCTGTTTTTT. Protein product: CAIKGLRTGELFF.